These T cell receptor beta chains were read from a single sample in a study of cytomegalovirus exposure and HLA in healthy donors. TCRdb's copy holds only in-frame clones and misses some; the assay was immunoSEQ multiplex PCR. This repertoire shows about 160,000 clones, 80% found once; its top ten account for roughly 1.3%. Sequencing input: PBMCs. The receptors come from a woman between 50 and 59 years old in good health and CMV-seronegative. The CDR3 runs from the conserved cysteine through the conserved F or W. Fields, in order: D gene, J gene, clone size, CDR3 length, V gene, CDR3 protein, CDR3 DNA. D genes are given only for firm matches. Clone sizes are given selectively: once, few, many, or a class where the clone is expanded.

D: -; J: TRBJ1-4; size: -; length: 13; V: TRBV4-3; CDR3: CASSPGLNEKLFF; DNA: TGCGCCAGCAGCCCAGGTTTGAATGAAAAACTGTTTTTT
D: TRBD1; J: TRBJ2-5; size: -; length: 15; V: TRBV10-2; CDR3: CASSAPGQVSETQYF; DNA: TGCGCCAGCAGTGCTCCGGGACAGGTCTCGGAGACCCAGTACTTC
D: -; J: TRBJ2-1; size: once; length: 14; V: TRBV19; CDR3: CASSLYLTYNEQFF; DNA: TGTGCCAGTAGCCTCTATCTTACCTACAATGAGCAGTTCTTC
D: TRBD2; J: TRBJ2-3; size: once; length: 14; V: TRBV7-9; CDR3: CASSLGLAADTQYF; DNA: TGTGCCAGCAGCTTGGGACTAGCCGCAGATACGCAGTATTTT
D: -; J: TRBJ1-4; size: few; length: 12; V: TRBV5-6; CDR3: CASSFTDEKLFF; DNA: TGTGCCAGCAGCTTCACTGATGAAAAACTGTTTTTT
D: TRBD2; J: TRBJ2-5; size: -; length: 16; V: TRBV14; CDR3: CASSPPGGLTQETQYF; DNA: TGTGCCAGCAGCCCTCCGGGAGGACTGACGCAAGAGACCCAGTACTTC
D: -; J: TRBJ2-1; size: -; length: 14; V: TRBV27; CDR3: CASSPLAHYNEQFF; DNA: TGTGCCAGCAGTCCACTCGCCCACTACAATGAGCAGTTCTTC
D: TRBD2; J: TRBJ2-7; size: -; length: 16; V: TRBV15; CDR3: CATSPGGGTLDYEQYF; DNA: TGTGCCACCAGCCCCGGGGGGGGGACGCTAGACTACGAGCAGTACTTC
D: TRBD2; J: TRBJ2-3; size: -; length: 16; V: TRBV7-3; CDR3: CASSQGLAGPTDTQYF; DNA: TGTGCCAGCAGCCAAGGACTAGCGGGACCCACAGATACGCAGTATTTT
D: -; J: TRBJ1-2; size: -; length: 12; V: TRBV28; CDR3: CASSPTGRGYTF; DNA: TGTGCCAGCAGTCCTACAGGGAGAGGCTACACCTTC
D: -; J: TRBJ1-4; size: once; length: 16; V: TRBV5-1; CDR3: CASSLGGRGPNEKLFF; DNA: TGCGCCAGCAGCTTGGGCGGACGGGGTCCAAATGAAAAACTGTTTTTT
D: TRBD1; J: TRBJ2-7; size: -; length: 14; V: TRBV10-1; CDR3: CASSEGGGAYEQYF; DNA: TGCGCCAGCAGTGAAGGGGGCGGCGCCTACGAGCAGTACTTC
D: -; J: TRBJ1-3; size: -; length: 15; V: TRBV7-9; CDR3: CASSLHRDSGNTIYF; DNA: TGTGCCAGCAGCTTGCACAGGGACTCTGGAAACACCATATATTTT
D: TRBD2; J: TRBJ2-1; size: -; length: 13; V: TRBV29-1; CDR3: CSFDTGGVNEQFF; DNA: TGCAGCTTTGATACGGGGGGGGTCAATGAGCAGTTCTTC
D: -; J: TRBJ1-5; size: few; length: 15; V: TRBV4-2; CDR3: CASSSTSSSNQPQHF; DNA: TGTGCCAGCAGCTCGACTTCCTCTAGCAATCAGCCCCAGCATTTT
D: TRBD1; J: TRBJ1-2; size: -; length: 17; V: TRBV15; CDR3: CATSRDTGQGAFRGYTF; DNA: TGTGCCACCAGCAGAGATACAGGACAGGGGGCTTTCCGTGGCTACACCTTC
D: TRBD1; J: TRBJ2-7; size: -; length: 13; V: TRBV28; CDR3: CASSGSHRGEQYF; DNA: TGTGCCAGCAGTGGATCGCACAGGGGTGAGCAGTACTTC
D: TRBD1; J: TRBJ2-7; size: -; length: 14; V: TRBV7-2; CDR3: CASSLNRGYYEQYF; DNA: TGTGCCAGCAGCTTAAACAGGGGTTACTACGAGCAGTACTTC
D: TRBD2; J: TRBJ2-3; size: -; length: 18; V: TRBV7-9; CDR3: CASSLISGGGSFTDTQYF; DNA: TGTGCCAGCAGCTTAATTAGCGGGGGAGGTAGTTTCACAGATACGCAGTATTTT
D: -; J: TRBJ2-5; size: -; length: 13; V: TRBV28; CDR3: CASYSQPQETQYF; DNA: TGTGCCAGCTACAGCCAGCCCCAAGAGACCCAGTACTTC
D: -; J: TRBJ2-1; size: -; length: 15; V: TRBV11-2; CDR3: CASSTSGSLYNEQFF; DNA: TGTGCCAGCAGCACCTCCGGGAGCCTATACAATGAGCAGTTCTTC
D: TRBD1; J: TRBJ2-2; size: -; length: 14; V: TRBV9; CDR3: CASSLQGATGELFF; DNA: TGTGCCAGCAGCCTGCAGGGGGCCACCGGGGAGCTGTTTTTT
D: TRBD2; J: TRBJ2-5; size: -; length: 14; V: TRBV11-2; CDR3: CASSLPGGLETQYF; DNA: TGTGCCAGCAGCTTACCGGGGGGGCTGGAGACCCAGTACTTC
D: TRBD2; J: TRBJ2-3; size: -; length: 14; V: TRBV5-6; CDR3: CATQTSGSADTQYF; DNA: TGTGCCACCCAGACTAGCGGGAGCGCAGATACGCAGTATTTT
D: -; J: TRBJ2-1; size: -; length: 16; V: TRBV4-3; CDR3: CASSQEGGGYYNEQFF; DNA: TGCGCCAGCAGCCAAGAGGGCGGGGGCTACTACAATGAGCAGTTCTTC
D: TRBD1; J: TRBJ1-1; size: -; length: 16; V: TRBV7-9; CDR3: CASSPWDRGLETEAFF; DNA: TGTGCCAGCAGCCCCTGGGACAGGGGGTTGGAGACTGAAGCTTTCTTT
D: -; J: TRBJ1-5; size: once; length: 14; V: TRBV15; CDR3: CATSREQYNQPQHF; DNA: TGTGCCACCAGCAGAGAACAGTACAATCAGCCCCAGCATTTT
D: -; J: TRBJ1-1; size: -; length: 14; V: TRBV9; CDR3: CASGLGHQNTEAFF; DNA: TGTGCCAGCGGGCTGGGACACCAGAACACTGAAGCTTTCTTT
D: TRBD1; J: TRBJ2-3; size: -; length: 13; V: TRBV10-1; CDR3: CASTGQRGDTQYF; DNA: TGCGCCAGCACGGGACAGAGAGGGGATACGCAGTATTTT
D: -; J: TRBJ2-7; size: -; length: 15; V: TRBV4-3; CDR3: CASSQDRGAVYEQYF; DNA: TGCGCCAGCAGCCAAGATCGGGGGGCTGTCTACGAGCAGTACTTC
D: -; J: TRBJ2-3; size: -; length: 14; V: TRBV10-3; CDR3: CAIRRDLLEDTQYF; DNA: TGTGCCATCAGGCGGGACCTGCTGGAGGATACGCAGTATTTT
D: -; J: TRBJ1-2; size: -; length: 13; V: TRBV7-2; CDR3: CASSLSSEWGYTF; DNA: TGTGCCAGCAGCTTAAGTAGCGAGTGGGGCTACACCTTC
D: -; J: TRBJ2-2; size: once; length: 12; V: TRBV18; CDR3: CASSRQTGELFF; DNA: TGTGCCAGCTCGCGACAGACCGGGGAGCTGTTTTTT
D: TRBD2; J: TRBJ2-1; size: -; length: 15; V: TRBV18; CDR3: CASSLSSGGYNEQFF; DNA: TGTGCCAGCTCACTATCTAGCGGGGGGTACAATGAGCAGTTCTTC
D: -; J: TRBJ2-7; size: -; length: 16; V: TRBV28; CDR3: CASSLLSGGGRYEQYF; DNA: TGTGCCAGCAGTTTATTAAGCGGAGGCGGGCGGTACGAGCAGTACTTC
D: -; J: TRBJ2-2; size: once; length: 15; V: TRBV7-9; CDR3: CASSLEQGGTGELFF; DNA: TGTGCCAGCAGCTTAGAACAGGGCGGCACCGGGGAGCTGTTTTTT
D: TRBD1; J: TRBJ2-7; size: -; length: 15; V: TRBV28; CDR3: CASIPQGPYSYEQYF; DNA: TGTGCCAGCATCCCACAGGGGCCCTATTCCTACGAGCAGTACTTC
D: TRBD2; J: TRBJ2-5; size: -; length: 16; V: TRBV7-7; CDR3: CASSYGGGLAGETQYF; DNA: TGTGCCAGCAGCTATGGGGGGGGACTAGCAGGAGAGACCCAGTACTTC
D: -; J: TRBJ2-7; size: few; length: 15; V: TRBV2; CDR3: CASSAIGGGGQAQLF; DNA: TGTGCCAGCAGTGCAATAGGGGGCGGGGGGCAAGCCCAGCTCTTC
D: -; J: TRBJ1-1; size: -; length: 14; V: TRBV25-1; CDR3: CASSVPGHYTEAFF; DNA: TGTGCCAGCAGTGTTCCGGGACACTACACTGAAGCTTTCTTT
D: TRBD1; J: TRBJ2-7; size: -; length: 15; V: TRBV7-6; CDR3: CASSSDRGYTYEQYF; DNA: TGTGCCAGCAGCTCTGACAGGGGGTACACCTACGAGCAGTACTTC
D: -; J: TRBJ1-2; size: -; length: 15; V: TRBV9; CDR3: CASSGSWAANYGYTF; DNA: TGTGCCAGCAGCGGAAGTTGGGCAGCCAACTATGGCTACACCTTC
D: TRBD1; J: TRBJ2-2; size: once; length: 16; V: TRBV10-3; CDR3: CAISEIDRGSTGELFF; DNA: TGTGCCATCAGTGAGATCGACAGGGGGAGTACCGGGGAGCTGTTTTTT
D: -; J: TRBJ1-6; size: -; length: 18; V: TRBV4-1; CDR3: CASSQGVGGNTYNSPLHF; DNA: TGCGCCAGCAGCCAAGGGGTGGGGGGAAACACCTATAATTCACCCCTCCACTTT
D: -; J: TRBJ1-6; size: -; length: 17; V: TRBV19; CDR3: CASSIRGIEAYNSPLHF; DNA: TGTGCCAGTAGTATTCGAGGGATTGAGGCCTATAATTCACCCCTCCACTTT
D: TRBD2; J: TRBJ2-7; size: -; length: 15; V: TRBV28; CDR3: CASSVWRGGPYEQYF; DNA: TGTGCCAGCTCTGTTTGGCGGGGGGGCCCCTACGAGCAGTACTTC
D: TRBD2; J: TRBJ2-3; size: -; length: 16; V: TRBV5-4; CDR3: CASSSRTSGRTDTQYF; DNA: TGTGCCAGCAGCTCCCGGACTAGCGGTCGAACAGATACGCAGTATTTT
D: -; J: TRBJ2-3; size: -; length: 14; V: TRBV5-4; CDR3: CASRPGLATDTQYF; DNA: TGTGCCAGCAGACCCGGGCTAGCGACAGATACGCAGTATTTT
D: -; J: TRBJ1-2; size: -; length: 12; V: TRBV5-1; CDR3: CASSPSTYGYTF; DNA: TGCGCCAGCAGCCCTTCGACTTATGGCTACACCTTC
D: -; J: TRBJ2-1; size: -; length: 14; V: TRBV5-6; CDR3: CASSSARGGNEQFF; DNA: TGTGCCAGCAGCTCAGCCCGAGGGGGCAATGAGCAGTTCTTC
D: TRBD2; J: TRBJ2-7; size: -; length: 14; V: TRBV9; CDR3: CASSVTSGWGEQYF; DNA: TGTGCCAGCAGCGTAACTAGCGGCTGGGGGGAGCAGTACTTC